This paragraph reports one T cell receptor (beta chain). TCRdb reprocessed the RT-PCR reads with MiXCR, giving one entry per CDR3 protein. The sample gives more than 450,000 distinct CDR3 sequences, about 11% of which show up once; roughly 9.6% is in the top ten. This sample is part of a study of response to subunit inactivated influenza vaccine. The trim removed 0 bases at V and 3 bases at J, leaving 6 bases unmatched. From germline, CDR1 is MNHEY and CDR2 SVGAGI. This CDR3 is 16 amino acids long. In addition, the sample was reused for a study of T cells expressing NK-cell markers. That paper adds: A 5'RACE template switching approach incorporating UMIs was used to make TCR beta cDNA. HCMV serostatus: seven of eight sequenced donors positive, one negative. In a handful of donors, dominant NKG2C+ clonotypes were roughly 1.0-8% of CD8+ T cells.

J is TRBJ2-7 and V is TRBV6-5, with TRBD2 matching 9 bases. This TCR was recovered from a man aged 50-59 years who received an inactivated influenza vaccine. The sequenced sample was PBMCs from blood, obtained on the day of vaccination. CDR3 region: CASSYSASGVLYEQYF. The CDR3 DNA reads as TGTGCCAGCAGTTACTCGGCTAGCGGGGTTCTCTACGAGCAGTACTTC.